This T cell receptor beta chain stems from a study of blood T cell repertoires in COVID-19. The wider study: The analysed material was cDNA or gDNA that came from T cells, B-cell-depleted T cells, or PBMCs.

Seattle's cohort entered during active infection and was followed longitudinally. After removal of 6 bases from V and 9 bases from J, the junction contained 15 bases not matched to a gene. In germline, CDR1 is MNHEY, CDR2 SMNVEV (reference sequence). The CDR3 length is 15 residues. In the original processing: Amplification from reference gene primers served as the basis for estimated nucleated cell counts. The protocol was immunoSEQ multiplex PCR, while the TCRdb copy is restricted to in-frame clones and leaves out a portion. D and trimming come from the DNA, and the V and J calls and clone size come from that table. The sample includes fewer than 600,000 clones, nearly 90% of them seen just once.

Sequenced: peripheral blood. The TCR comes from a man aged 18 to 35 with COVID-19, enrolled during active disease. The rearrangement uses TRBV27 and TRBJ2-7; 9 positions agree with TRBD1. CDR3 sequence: CASRLLGQGGLGQYF. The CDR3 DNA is TGTGCCAGCAGACTCCTGGGACAGGGAGGCCTCGGGCAGTACTTC.